The present T cell receptor beta chain was sequenced within a study of cytomegalovirus exposure and HLA in healthy donors. General study findings and limits: Diagnosis of cytomegalovirus status made by the classifier reportedly showed high specificity and sensitivity. In vitro testing confirmed a few CMV-associated chains as specific for CMV antigens.

In the PCR, 60 Vbeta and 13 Jbeta primers were used. Sequenced by immunoSEQ multiplex PCR; TCRdb stores in-frame clones only, minus some. The repertoire consists of fewer than 200,000 clones, with 80% to 85% occurring once and the leading ten covering 1.7%. Comment on this clone: Its antigen is as yet unknown.

The clonotype originates from a woman between 18 and 29 years old in good health and CMV-seronegative. Source material: PBMCs.

CDR3 in amino acids: CASSERGLAGNIQYF. For the CDR3, the DNA is TGTGCCAGCAGCGAACGAGGACTAGCAGGAAACATTCAGTACTTC. The chain carries TRBV2 and TRBJ2-4, with 8 bases that match TRBD2. Germline values: CDR1 SNHLY, CDR2 FYNNEI. The CDR3 length is 15 residues. The trim removed 6 bases at V and 6 bases at J, leaving 10 bases unmatched.